The entry that follows covers one T cell receptor beta chain sequence. Its antigen is still unknown. The same CDR3 arises from other DNA sequences in this sample as well. In the original analysis: Junction-only immunoSEQ sequences carried no quality scores, so filtering differed. The protocol was immunoSEQ multiplex PCR, while the TCRdb copy is restricted to in-frame clones and leaves out a portion. V and J calls and clone size are as listed in that table; D and trimming were resolved from the DNA. In the table there are over a million clones, about 96% of which are singletons. This specimen comes from a study of shared clonotypes between healthy human individuals. Study-wide points: Non-shared clonotypes had lower generation probabilities than those shared by all four donors.

CDR1 and CDR2 (germline): KGHSH, LQKENI. CDR3 length: 15 amino acids. Germline trimming cut 2 bases from V and 9 bases from J; bases unmatched to any gene: 5. The study separated CD4+ cells into CD45RA+ naive and CD45RA-negative memory subsets. The genes are TRBV18 and TRBJ2-1; 12 nucleotides match TRBD2. The specimen sequenced was naive CD4+ T cells sorted from blood. Indicated subset: CD45RA+ positively selected. The TCR originated in a man younger than 45 in good health. In DNA, the CDR3 is TGTGCCAGCTCACCAACGACTAGCGGGAGCGGTGAGCAGTTCTTC. It translates to CASSPTTSGSGEQFF. Variable domain in full (rest from reference TRBV18 and TRBJ2-1): NAGVMQNPRHLVRRRGQEARLRCSPMKGHSHVYWYRQLPEEGLKFMVYLQKENIIDESGMPKERFSAEFPKEGPSILRIQQVVRGDSAAYFCASSPTTSGSGEQFFGPGTRLTVL.